This T cell receptor (beta chain) was found in a study of blood T cells in healthy people across ages. CDR1 and CDR2 (germline): SGHRS, YFSETQ. The CDR3 runs to 14 residues. With V trimmed by 4 bases and J by 8 bases, 8 bases remained unmatched. Sample-barcoded 5' priming and a J-beta primer mix drove a second PCR of 7 to 11 cycles. A template-switch adaptor with 12 random nucleotides tagged each cDNA molecule. TCRdb re-called the 5' RACE reads with MiXCR, one entry per CDR3 protein. This table has about 1,500,000 distinct CDR3 sequences, approximately 30% appearing once. This TCR was recovered from a woman between 25 and 40 years old in good health. The specimen was blood. V and J are TRBV5-1 and TRBJ2-1, with 8 bases fitting TRBD2. The CDR3 loop is CASSPSTSVDEQFF. As DNA, the CDR3 is TGCGCCAGCAGCCCATCGACTAGCGTCGATGAGCAGTTCTTC.